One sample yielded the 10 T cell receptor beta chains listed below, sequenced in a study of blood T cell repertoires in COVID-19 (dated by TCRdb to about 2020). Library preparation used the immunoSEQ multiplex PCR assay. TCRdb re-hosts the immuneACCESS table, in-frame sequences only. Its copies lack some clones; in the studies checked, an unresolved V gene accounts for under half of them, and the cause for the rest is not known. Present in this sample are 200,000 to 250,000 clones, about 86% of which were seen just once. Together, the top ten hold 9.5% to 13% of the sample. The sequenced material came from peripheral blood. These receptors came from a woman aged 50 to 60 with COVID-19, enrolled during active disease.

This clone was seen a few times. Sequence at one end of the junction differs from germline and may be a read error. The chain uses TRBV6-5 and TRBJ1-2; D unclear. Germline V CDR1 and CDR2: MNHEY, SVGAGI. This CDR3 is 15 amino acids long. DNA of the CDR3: TGTGCCAGCAGTGACTCAGGAGCACTTGACTATGGCTACACCTTC. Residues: CASSDSGALDYGYTF.

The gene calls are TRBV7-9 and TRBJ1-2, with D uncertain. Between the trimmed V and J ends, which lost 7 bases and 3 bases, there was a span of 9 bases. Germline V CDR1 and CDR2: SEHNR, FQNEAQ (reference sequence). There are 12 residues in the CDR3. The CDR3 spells CASTPEYYGYTF. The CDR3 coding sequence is TGTGCCAGCACTCCGGAGTACTATGGCTACACCTTC.

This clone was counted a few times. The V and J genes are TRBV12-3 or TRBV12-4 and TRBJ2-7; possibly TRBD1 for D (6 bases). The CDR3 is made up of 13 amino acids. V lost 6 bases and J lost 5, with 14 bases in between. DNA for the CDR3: TGTGCCAGCAGATCACAGGGTTACCACGAGCAGTACTTC. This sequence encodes CASRSQGYHEQYF.

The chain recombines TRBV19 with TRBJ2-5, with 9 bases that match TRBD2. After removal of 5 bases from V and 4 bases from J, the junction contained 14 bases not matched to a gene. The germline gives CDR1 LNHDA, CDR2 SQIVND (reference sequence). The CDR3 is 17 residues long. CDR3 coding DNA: TGTGCCAGTAGTTTCCGCGGGGGGGGCCATCAACTAGAGACCCAGTACTTC. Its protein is CASSFRGGGHQLETQYF.

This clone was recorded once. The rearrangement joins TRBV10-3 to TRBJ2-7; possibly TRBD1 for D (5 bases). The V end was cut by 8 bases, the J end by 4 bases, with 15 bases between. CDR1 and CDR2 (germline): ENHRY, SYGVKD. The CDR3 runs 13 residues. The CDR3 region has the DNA TGTGCCATCGGATCGACAGCATCTTACGAGCAGTACTTC. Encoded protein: CAIGSTASYEQYF.

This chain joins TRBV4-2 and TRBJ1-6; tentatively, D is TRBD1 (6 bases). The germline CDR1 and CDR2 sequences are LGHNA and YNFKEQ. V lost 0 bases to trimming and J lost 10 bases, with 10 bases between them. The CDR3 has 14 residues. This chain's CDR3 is CASSQEARGSPLHF. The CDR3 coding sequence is TGTGCCAGCAGCCAAGAAGCCAGGGGCTCACCCCTCCACTTT.

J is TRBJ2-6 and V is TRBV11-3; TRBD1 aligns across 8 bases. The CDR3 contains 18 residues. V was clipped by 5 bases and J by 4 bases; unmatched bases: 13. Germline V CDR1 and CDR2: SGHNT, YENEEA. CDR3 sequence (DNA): TGTGCCAGCAGCCCCCGGCTGGGCAGGGGGCCCGGGGCCAACGTCCTGACTTTC. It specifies CASSPRLGRGPGANVLTF.

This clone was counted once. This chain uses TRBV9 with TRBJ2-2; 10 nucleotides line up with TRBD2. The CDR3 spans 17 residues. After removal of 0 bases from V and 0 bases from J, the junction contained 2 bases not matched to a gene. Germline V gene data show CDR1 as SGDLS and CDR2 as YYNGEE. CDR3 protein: CASSVALAGANTGELFF. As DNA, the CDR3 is TGTGCCAGCAGCGTAGCTCTAGCGGGGGCGAACACCGGGGAGCTGTTTTTT.

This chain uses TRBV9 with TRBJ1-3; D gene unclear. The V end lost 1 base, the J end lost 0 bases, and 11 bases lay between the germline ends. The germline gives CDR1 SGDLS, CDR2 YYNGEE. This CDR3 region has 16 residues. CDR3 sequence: CASSVYWQASGNTIYF. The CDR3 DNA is TGTGCCAGCAGCGTATACTGGCAGGCCTCTGGAAACACCATATATTTT.

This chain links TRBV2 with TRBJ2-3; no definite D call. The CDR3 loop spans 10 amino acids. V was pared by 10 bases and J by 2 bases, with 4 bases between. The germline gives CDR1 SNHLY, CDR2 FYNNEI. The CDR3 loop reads CATLTDTQYF. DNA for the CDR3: TGTGCCACCCTCACAGATACGCAGTATTTT. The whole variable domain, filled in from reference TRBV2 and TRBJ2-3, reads EPEVTQTPSHQVTQMGQEVILRCVPISNHLYFYWYRQILGQKVEFLVSFYNNEISEKSEIFDDQFSVERPDGSNFTLKIRSTKLEDSAMYFCATLTDTQYFGPGTRLTVL.